These 21 T cell receptor beta chains share one sample of origin, sequenced in a study of blood T cells in healthy people across ages. With a J-beta primer mix and a sample-barcoded 5' primer, a second PCR ran about 6 to 11 cycles. Via MiXCR, TCRdb re-called the 5' RACE reads, giving one row per CDR3 protein. The sample gives 700,000 to 950,000 distinct CDR3 sequences, approximately 43% of which show up once; around 20% is in the top ten. Sequenced input: blood. The receptors stem from an older woman in good health.

This clonotype was observed at least ten times. The chain is built from TRBV7-3 and TRBJ2-7, with D tentatively TRBD1 or TRBD2 (6 bases each). Germline-derived CDR1 and CDR2 are SGHTA and FQGTGA. Trimming left V 5 bases short and J 0 bases short, with 14 bases between. The CDR3 extends over 15 amino acids. CDR3 region: CASSPEGGPSYEQYF. The CDR3 nucleotides are TGTGCCAGCAGCCCAGAAGGGGGGCCCTCCTACGAGCAGTACTTC.

As regards this clonotype: A much larger clone lies a single base off, so this may be a read error. The chain recombines TRBV20-1 with TRBJ2-5, with 10 bases matching TRBD1. Germline assignment: CDR1 DFQATT and CDR2 SNEGSKA (reference sequence). This CDR3 spans 14 amino acids. The ends lost 8 bases at V and 11 bases at J; junction bases unmatched: 17. The CDR3 protein is CSPTPGQGINEQYF. CDR3 in DNA: TGCAGTCCGACGCCGGGACAGGGGATCAATGAGCAGTACTTC.

This clonotype was observed many times. This sequence joins TRBV27 and TRBJ2-5; D is unclear. Germline V gene lookup returns CDR1 MNHEY and CDR2 SMNVEV (reference sequence). This CDR3 has 15 amino acids. Trimming took off 0 bases at V and 5 bases at J, with 13 bases between the two ends. CDR3: CASSLSGSLGETQYF. The CDR3 DNA reads TGTGCCAGCAGTTTATCGGGGTCGCTCGGGGAGACCCAGTACTTC.

As concerns this clonotype: The junction and the germline gene differ at one end; a read error may be behind it. This sequence joins TRBV7-6 and TRBJ2-5; 9 positions agree with TRBD1. CDR1 SGHVS and CDR2 FNYEAQ come from the germline V gene. The CDR3 length is 16 residues. The chain's CDR3 is CASSWGTGKIGETQHF. For the CDR3, the DNA is TGTGCCAGCAGCTGGGGGACAGGGAAAATCGGGGAGACCCAGCACTTC. Full variable domain (rest looked up from reference TRBV7-6 and TRBJ2-5): GAGVSQSPRYKVTKRGQDVALRCDPISGHVSLYWYRQALGQGPEFLTYFNYEAQQDKSGLPNDRFSAERPEGSISTLTIQRTEQRDSAMYRCASSWGTGKIGETQHFGPGTRLLVL.

This clonotype was recorded a few times. The chain links TRBV29-1 to TRBJ2-6; 9 bases are a match to TRBD1. Trimming took 4 bases from V and 1 from J; bases not matched to a gene: 8. From germline, CDR1 is SQVTM and CDR2 ANQGSEA. There are 17 residues in the CDR3. The CDR3 is CSVGGDRGKSGANVLTF. The CDR3 nucleotides read TGCAGCGTTGGGGGTGACAGGGGGAAATCTGGGGCCAACGTCCTGACTTTC.

J is TRBJ1-2 and V is TRBV4-1, with a tentative D call TRBD1 (5 bases). The V end lost 1 base, the J end lost 7 bases, and 16 bases lay between the germline ends. This CDR3 is 15 amino acids long. The germline V gene encodes CDR1 MGHRA and CDR2 YSYEKL. The CDR3 nucleotides are TGCGCCAGCAGCCAAGTGACGGGGGTTTCGGGTGGCTACACCTTC. Translating it yields CASSQVTGVSGGYTF.

The gene calls are TRBV20-1 and TRBJ1-1; D is undetermined. CDR1 DFQATT and CDR2 SNEGSKA come from the germline V gene (reference sequence). Deletions cut 5 bases from V and 2 bases from J, with 15 bases between. There are 14 residues in the CDR3. The CDR3 loop reads CSAPPLNHNTEAFF. CDR3 DNA sequence: TGCAGTGCTCCCCCATTGAATCATAACACTGAAGCTTTCTTT.

This clonotype was detected only a few times. The chain carries TRBV28 and TRBJ1-5; D gene unclear. CDR3 size: 15 residues. V shed 6 bases and J shed 6 bases, with 18 bases lying between them. The germline CDR1 and CDR2 sequences are MDHEN and SYDVKM. CDR3: CASSPSGVGGQPQHF. The DNA of the CDR3 is TGTGCCAGCAGCCCCTCCGGGGTAGGCGGTCAGCCCCAGCATTTT.

The chain employs TRBV7-9 and TRBJ2-3; 10 nucleotides match TRBD2. V trimming: 2 bases; J trimming: 3 bases; junction bases outside the gene matches: 5. The germline CDR1 and CDR2 sequences are SEHNR and FQNEAQ (reference sequence). This CDR3 is built from 16 residues. The DNA of the CDR3 is TGTGCCAGCAGCTTAATACTAGCGGGGCGAACAGATACGCAGTATTTT. It specifies CASSLILAGRTDTQYF.

In this sample, this clonotype turned up many times. The chain links TRBV27 to TRBJ2-1; 11 nucleotides agree with TRBD2. The CDR3 has 16 amino acids. Trimming cost V 4 bases and J 3 bases; bases outside gene matches: 5. CDR1 MNHEY and CDR2 SMNVEV come from the germline V gene (reference sequence). CDR3 amino acids: CASSSIAGGIYNEQFF. CDR3 sequence (DNA): TGTGCCAGCAGTTCAATAGCGGGGGGGATCTACAATGAGCAGTTCTTC.

CDR3 nucleotides: TGTGCCAGCAGCTTTGGGGCGGGGGTTGAGACCCAGTACTTC. Translated, it gives CASSFGAGVETQYF. The V call is TRBV5-6, the J call TRBJ2-5, with 7 bases that match TRBD2. V was pared by 2 bases and J by 5 bases, with 6 bases of the junction left unmatched. Per germline, CDR1 SGHDT and CDR2 YYEEEE. The CDR3 length is 14 residues. The whole variable domain, filled in from reference TRBV5-6 and TRBJ2-5, reads DAGVTQSPTHLIKTRGQQVTLRCSPKSGHDTVSWYQQALGQGPQFIFQYYEEEERQRGNFPDRFSGHQFPNYSSELNVNALLLGDSALYLCASSFGAGVETQYFGPGTRLLVL.

The sample holds one count of this clonotype. The chain couples TRBV20-1 to TRBJ1-5; 7 nucleotides match TRBD1. In germline, CDR1 is DFQATT, CDR2 SNEGSKA (reference sequence). Trimming cost V 2 bases and J 1 base; bases outside gene matches: 8. The CDR3 sequence is 16 residues long. The CDR3 reads CSARNPGQSSNQPQHF. The CDR3 nucleotides read TGCAGTGCTAGAAACCCGGGACAGAGCAGCAATCAGCCCCAGCATTTT.

The gene calls are TRBV11-2 and TRBJ2-7, with D unresolved. Germline CDR1 and CDR2: SGHAT and FQNNGV. The V end lost 0 bases, the J end lost 1 base, and 10 bases lay between the germline ends. There are 15 residues in the CDR3. The DNA of the CDR3 is TGTGCCAGCAGCTTAGATTGGGGAAAGTCCTACGAGCAGTACTTC. Translation: CASSLDWGKSYEQYF.

V gene TRBV20-1 combines with J gene TRBJ1-2; TRBD1 might be the D (6 bases). Germline-derived CDR1 and CDR2 are DFQATT and SNEGSKA (reference sequence). CDR3 size: 16 residues. V lost 0 bases and J 3 bases, leaving 17 bases between the germline ends. The CDR3 bases are TGCAGTGCTAGAGATAGGGACATGGGATTCGACTATGGCTACACCTTC. Amino acid sequence: CSARDRDMGFDYGYTF.

The chain is built from TRBV18 and TRBJ2-1; weak D call: TRBD1 (6 bases). CDR3 length: 13 residues. V lost 3 bases and J 9 bases, leaving 12 bases between the germline ends. Germline values: CDR1 KGHSH, CDR2 LQKENI. The CDR3 reads CASSPLLDSEQFF. The CDR3 nucleotides read TGTGCCAGCTCACCGCTCCTGGACAGTGAGCAGTTCTTC.

The CDR3 loop is CSATTGQGRAEDTEAFF. CDR3 DNA sequence: TGCAGTGCTACCACCGGACAGGGGAGGGCGGAGGACACTGAAGCTTTCTTT. The chain has TRBV20-1 and TRBJ1-1; the match to TRBD1 covers 9 bases. J lost 3 bases, V lost 4 bases, and 15 bases had no gene match. Germline V gene data show CDR1 as DFQATT and CDR2 as SNEGSKA (reference sequence). The CDR3 contains 17 residues.

This clonotype was detected a few times. V and J are TRBV7-8 and TRBJ1-1; D may be TRBD1 (6 bases). The germline V and J ends were trimmed by 5 bases and 2 bases, with 15 bases remaining between them. Looked up from germline, CDR1 is SGHVS and CDR2 is FQNEAQ. The CDR3 runs 15 residues. CDR3 protein: CASSGRGGRNTEAFF. The CDR3 bases are TGTGCCAGCAGCGGGAGGGGGGGCCGAAACACTGAAGCTTTCTTT.

The sample holds a few counts of this clonotype. The chain couples TRBV28 to TRBJ2-7; D uncertain. The CDR3 is 11 amino acids. The germline V gene has CDR1 MDHEN and CDR2 SYDVKM. The ends were cut back, 6 bases at V and 4 bases at J, with 7 bases in the middle. CDR3 nucleotides: TGTGCCAGCAGGATAAGGTACGAGCAGTACTTC. Its translation: CASRIRYEQYF.

This clonotype was counted a few times. This chain links TRBV6-5 with TRBJ2-1; TRBD2 matches 10 bases. This CDR3 contains 15 residues. From germline, CDR1 is MNHEY and CDR2 SVGAGI. With 0 bases clipped from V and 7 bases from J, the junction kept 3 bases outside the gene matches. In DNA form, the CDR3 reads TGTGCCAGCAGTTACTCAGGGACTAGCGTAAATGAGCAGTTCTTC. Translation: CASSYSGTSVNEQFF.

CDR3 protein: CASSYRGLAGGYQETQYF. DNA of the CDR3: TGTGCCAGCAGTTACCGAGGACTAGCGGGAGGGTACCAAGAGACCCAGTACTTC. The V gene is TRBV6-5, the J gene TRBJ2-5; 15 bases agree with TRBD2. V was pared by 2 bases and J by 0 bases, with 4 bases of the junction left unmatched. The CDR3 totals 18 residues. The germline gives CDR1 MNHEY, CDR2 SVGAGI.

Concerning this clonotype: The CDR3 end shows no conserved phenylalanine or tryptophan, and so a read error is likely. This chain links TRBV7-3 with TRBJ2-2; D remains unclear. Trimming pared 5 bases from V and 6 bases from J, leaving 10 bases between. The CDR3 has 13 residues. Germline lookup yields CDR1 SGHTA and CDR2 FQGTGA. CDR3 coding DNA: TGTGCCAGCAGCCCAAGGGTATCCGGGGAGCTGTTTCTT. Protein: CASSPRVSGELFL.